A selection of T cell receptor beta chains follows, all from one sample in a study of HIV-infected children after antiretroviral therapy interruption. TCRdb re-called the 3' RACE reads through MiXCR, storing one row per CDR3 protein. The data hold 15,000 to 16,000 distinct CDR3 sequences, with roughly 3.5% observed a single time. Material: CD45RA+ CD4+ T cells from PBMCs, obtained from a donor given antiretroviral therapy, either interrupted or continuous. These receptors all come from a child between 2 and 17 years old with HIV. Both conserved end residues are part of each CDR3. A D gene is named only where the DNA matches it firmly. Some rows mark clone size as missing; the rest say once, few, many or name a class of expanded clone.

>TRBV12-2|-|TRBJ2-5|many
CASRAPQGRETQYF
TGTGCAAGTCGCGCCCCCCAGGGGCGAGAGACCCAGTACTTC
>TRBV28|-|TRBJ2-1|many
CASSLTGAYNEQFF
TGTGCCAGCAGTTTAACCGGGGCTTACAATGAGCAGTTCTTC
>TRBV4-1|TRBD1|TRBJ2-7|-
CASSARQGAQYF
TGCGCCAGCAGCGCCCGACAGGGCGCCCAGTACTTC
>TRBV28|-|TRBJ1-2|many
CASGRAPTYGYTF
TGTGCCAGCGGCCGGGCGCCCACATATGGCTACACCTTC
>TRBV11-2|-|TRBJ2-2|many
CASSPSRLNTGELFF
TGTGCCAGCAGCCCGTCACGCCTGAACACCGGGGAGCTGTTTTTT
>TRBV12-3/TRBV12-4|-|TRBJ1-6|few
CASMEGRSPLHF
TGTGCCAGCATGGAGGGTCGTTCACCCCTCCACTTT
>TRBV5-1|-|TRBJ1-6|many
CASSTDNSPLHF
TGCGCCAGCAGCACTGACAATTCACCCCTCCACTTT
>TRBV5-5|-|TRBJ1-5|many
CASSLGIERFNQPQHF
TGTGCCAGCAGCTTGGGTATAGAACGGTTTAATCAGCCCCAGCATTTT
>TRBV20-1|-|TRBJ2-7|many
CSASRPGGEQYF
TGCAGTGCTAGCCGTCCTGGGGGGGAGCAGTACTTC
>TRBV7-9|-|TRBJ1-6|once
CASSTNSPLHF
TGTGCCAGCAGCACCAATTCACCCCTCCACTTT
>TRBV7-2|TRBD2|TRBJ2-7|many
CASSQRIAGGPRPEQYF
TGTGCCAGCAGCCAACGCATAGCGGGGGGGCCCCGCCCCGAGCAGTACTTC
>TRBV20-1|TRBD2|TRBJ2-1|many
CSARRAGGYNEQFF
TGCAGTGCTAGGCGGGCGGGAGGATACAATGAGCAGTTCTTC
>TRBV12-3/TRBV12-4|-|TRBJ2-1|many
CASSFSQGTEQFF
TGTGCCAGCAGTTTCTCTCAGGGGACTGAGCAGTTCTTC
>TRBV11-3|-|TRBJ1-4|many
CASSFVGGEGTNEKLFF
TGTGCCAGCAGCTTCGTCGGGGGCGAGGGGACTAATGAAAAACTGTTTTTT
>TRBV24-1|TRBD1|TRBJ1-2|many
CATSGGTGAYYYGYTF
TGTGCCACCAGTGGGGGGACAGGGGCTTATTACTATGGCTACACCTTC
>TRBV7-8|-|TRBJ1-5|many
CASSGGQPQHF
TGTGCCAGCAGTGGGGGTCAGCCCCAGCATTTT
>TRBV11-2|-|TRBJ2-5|-
CASSLDGGKDTQYF
TGTGCAAGCAGCTTAGATGGGGGGAAAGACACCCAGTACTTT
>TRBV19|TRBD2|TRBJ2-7|few
CASSITPTGLASYEQYF
TGTGCCAGTAGTATCACTCCTACGGGACTAGCGAGTTACGAGCAGTACTTC
>TRBV4-2|TRBD2|TRBJ2-1|-
CASSPTSGDYNEQFF
TGTGCCAGCAGCCCGACTAGCGGGGATTACAATGAGCAGTTCTTC
>TRBV2|-|TRBJ1-1|medium-sized
CASSEQGMNTEAFF
TGTGCCAGCAGTGAACAGGGGATGAACACTGAAGCTTTCTTT
>TRBV7-3|-|TRBJ1-5|-
CASSLVGLFNQPQHF
TGTGCCAGCAGCTTAGTAGGACTCTTCAATCAGCCCCAGCATTTT
>TRBV7-2|-|TRBJ1-4|many
CASSWRRDEKLFF
TGTGCCAGCAGCTGGCGGCGCGATGAAAAACTGTTTTTT